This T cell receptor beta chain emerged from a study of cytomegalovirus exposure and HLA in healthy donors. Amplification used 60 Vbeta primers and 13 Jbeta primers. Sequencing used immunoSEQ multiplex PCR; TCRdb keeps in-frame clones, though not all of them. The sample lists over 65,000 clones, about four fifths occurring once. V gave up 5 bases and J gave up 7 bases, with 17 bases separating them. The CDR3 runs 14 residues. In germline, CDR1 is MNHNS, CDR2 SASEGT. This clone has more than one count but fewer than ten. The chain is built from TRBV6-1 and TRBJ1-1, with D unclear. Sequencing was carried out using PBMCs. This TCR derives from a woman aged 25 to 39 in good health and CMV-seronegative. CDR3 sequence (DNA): TGTGCCAGCAGTCGCCAAAGTGGCGGGAATGAAGCTTTCTTT. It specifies CASSRQSGGNEAFF.